The 8 T cell receptor beta chains in this list originate from one sample, sequenced in a study of human T cells and chemical hapten exposure. MiXCR was run by TCRdb on the RACE reads, yielding one entry per CDR3 protein. This table holds about 120,000 distinct CDR3 sequences, about 13% found once. Stated time point: patch test 1, 2 weeks after DPC sensitization. Noted treatment: therapeutic diphenylcyclopropenone sensitization with weekly scalp DPC. The sequencing here drew on whole blood, taken in connection with sensitization to the hapten diphenylcyclopropenone (DPC). These receptors were obtained from a man younger than 35 with alopecia areata. Some clones in this sample may be carry-over from other donors' samples.

This clonotype has only a few counts. The rearrangement links TRBV2 to TRBJ1-5; D remains unclear. Trimming removed 7 bases at V and 5 bases at J, with 12 bases between. In germline, CDR1 is SNHLY, CDR2 FYNNEI. This CDR3 is built from 13 residues. The CDR3, as DNA: TGTGCCAGCAACCCGGACGGGGATCAGCCCCAGCATTTT. Residues: CASNPDGDQPQHF.

This clonotype was seen a few times. The chain recombines TRBV28 with TRBJ2-2; 9 bases line up with TRBD2. This CDR3 is built from 15 residues. Losses at the gene ends were 5 bases for V and 0 bases for J; bases not matched to a gene: 1. Germline V lookup: CDR1 MDHEN, CDR2 SYDVKM. The CDR3 reads CASSSGGSNTGELFF. The CDR3 DNA sequence: TGTGCCAGCAGTAGCGGGGGGTCGAACACCGGGGAGCTGTTTTTT.

The V call is TRBV5-4, the J call TRBJ1-6; no definite D call. Germline loops: CDR1 SGHNT, CDR2 YYREEE (reference sequence). Trimming left V 7 bases short and J 0 bases short, with 14 bases between. This CDR3 contains 16 residues. The CDR3 loop reads CASQLDRSSYNSPLHF. In DNA, the CDR3 is TGTGCCAGCCAGTTGGATAGGAGCTCCTATAATTCACCCCTCCACTTT.

J is TRBJ2-3 and V is TRBV7-9; 11 positions agree with TRBD2. This CDR3 has 16 residues. In germline, CDR1 is SEHNR, CDR2 FQNEAQ (reference sequence). With V trimmed by 7 bases and J by 2 bases, 8 bases remained unmatched. The CDR3 here is CASTASGGPYTDTQYF. The CDR3 region has the DNA TGTGCCAGCACGGCTAGCGGGGGGCCGTACACAGATACGCAGTATTTT.

This clonotype was seen only a few times. The CDR3 DNA sequence: TGCGCCAGCAACTCCAGGGGGCGCATGGGCTATGGCTACACCTTC. Its translation: CASNSRGRMGYGYTF. The chain couples TRBV4-1 to TRBJ1-2, with 8 nucleotides matching TRBD1. Looked up from germline, CDR1 is MGHRA and CDR2 is YSYEKL. Trimming took 7 bases from V and 4 from J; bases not matched to a gene: 11. This CDR3 region has 15 residues.

Points on this clonotype: A read error may account for a junction end that differs from germline. J is TRBJ2-7 and V is TRBV7-9; D is unclear. CDR3 length: 19 residues. Germline loops: CDR1 SEHNR, CDR2 FQNEAQ (reference sequence). CDR3 sequence: CASSPRALIDPRSSCEQYF. CDR3 DNA: TGTGCCAGCAGCCCGCGAGCCCTTATCGATCCAAGGAGCTCCTGCGAGCAGTACTTC.

This clonotype was recorded once. The gene calls are TRBV28 and TRBJ2-7; 8 bases are a match to TRBD2. Losses at the gene ends were 5 bases for V and 9 bases for J; bases not matched to a gene: 9. The CDR3 runs to 13 residues. Per germline, CDR1 MDHEN and CDR2 SYDVKM. The CDR3 reads CASSPPGGGVQYF. The CDR3 DNA reads TGTGCCAGCAGTCCGCCGGGAGGGGGGGTGCAGTACTTC.

CDR3 residues: CASRWQLNTGELFF. DNA of the CDR3: TGTGCCAGCAGGTGGCAGTTGAACACCGGGGAGCTGTTTTTT. This chain connects TRBV6-5 to TRBJ2-2; unclear D gene. The CDR3 totals 14 residues. CDR1 is MNHEY, CDR2 SVGAGI, per germline. Trimming left V 6 bases short and J 1 base short, with 9 bases between.